This paragraph reports one T cell receptor beta chain. This receptor's antigen is unknown. Base qualities were left out, and no much larger clone turns up one base away. The library was generated by the immunoSEQ multiplex PCR assay. For the multiplex PCR, a mixture combining 60 forward primers for TCR Vbeta segments and 13 reverse primers for TCR Jbeta segments was used. The CDR3 region of rearranged TCR beta genes was amplified from genomic DNA with a multiplex PCR assay. Amplified TCR beta libraries were sequenced as 87-base-pair reads on the Illumina HiSeq System. In the paper's pipeline: A later analysis tallied roughly 80 million unique TCR beta chains across the 700 or so repertoires, and about 10 million of those chains were shared by two or more donors. A nearest-neighbor algorithm error-corrected the raw reads and collapsed the reads into unique sequences, merging closely related sequences to remove PCR and sequencing errors. V, D and J gene segments were assigned by aligning CDR3 sequences to IMGT reference sequences. For a sequence to be retained, a match of at least six nucleotides was required to both a V gene segment and a J gene segment. Rearrangements were called productive when the CDR3 lacked stop codons and stayed in frame with V and J; all others were non-productive. Following IMGT convention, CDR3 was defined as the stretch from the second conserved V-encoded cysteine to the conserved J-encoded phenylalanine. The earlier analysis of some 600 of the donors excluded sequences that lacked an unambiguous match to a single V gene segment. In an earlier analysis of a few hundred of the donors, V segments were called functional above 56.7% productive rearrangements and were called segregating when the between-donor standard deviation exceeded 5%. To diagnose cytomegalovirus status from the catalog of TCR beta chain sequences, a statistical classification framework was built. A later analysis assigned V and J genes by comparing TCR nucleotide sequences with IMGT/GENE-DB human TR gene sequences. A later analysis assigned CDR3 sequences and most-parsimonious VDJ recombination scenarios with the TCRdist pipeline. In a later analysis, each TCR beta chain was defined by its CDR3 amino acid sequence together with its V-gene family, and reads without a unique V-gene family were excluded. As a way to deal with suspected cross-contamination and a sequencing artifact, a later analysis dropped more than 500 nucleotide sequences that were highly shared and had low generation probability. For each public chain, a later analysis derived a clonal expansion index from normalized ranks of inferred template counts within each repertoire. In a later analysis, generation probabilities were computed with a VDJ recombination model fitted to out-of-frame rearrangements, and the resulting probabilities were checked against IGoR. In a later analysis, TCR-TCR, TCR-HLA and TCR-CMV co-occurrence was scored with hypergeometric tests, and a repertoire-size bias correction was applied to TCR pairs. A later analysis estimated false discovery rates by permuting HLA or CMV assignments 20 times. In a later analysis, co-occurring TCRs were grouped using DBSCAN, and TCRdist sequence similarity was added for clustering within HLA-allele-positive subsets. Repertoires with fewer than 30,000 or more than 120,000 public chains were left out of co-occurrence clustering, as were five repertoires with anomalous nucleotide sharing. TCRdb took this table from immuneACCESS and kept in-frame rearrangements with V and J called. Such tables lack part of the clones; where checked against another copy, unresolved V genes explain under half of the gap, and the rest is unexplained. D and trimming were read from the DNA, whereas the V and J calls and clone size are those reported in that table. The sample table lists around 230,000 clones, around 80% of them with a count of one. Of the sample, about 0.5% is held by the ten largest clones.

The cohort comprised fewer than 700 healthy bone marrow donors. Cohort members were all nominally healthy when sampled, although unrecorded immune exposures were likely present. The donor was CMV seronegative and was included in the group of hundreds of seronegative cohort members. Every donor gave a peripheral blood sample, and the peripheral blood mononuclear cells from that sample were used for TCR beta sequencing. Genomic DNA extraction from the blood cell samples was performed with the Qiagen DNeasy Blood Extraction Kit. The V end loses 2 bases and the J end loses 5 bases, and a stretch of 12 bases separates them. The CDR3 covers 14 residues, taking in both the cysteine and the phenylalanine. Kept here is only the CDR3 DNA, which spans 42 bases and is read in frame from base 1. CDR1 and CDR2 are drawn from the germline V gene: MNHEY, SVGAGI. This specimen comes from a study of cytomegalovirus exposure and HLA in healthy donors (dated by TCRdb to about 2017). For context, the study as a whole: According to an earlier analysis of around 600 of the donors, about 179 million T cells yielded some 120 million unique TCR beta sequences and about 300 Gb of sequence data. Across around 400 genotyped donors of the cohort, an average of roughly 230,000 unique TCR beta nucleotide sequences per donor were sequenced, and roughly a sixth of those sequences were non-productive. A separate validation cohort of approximately 130 different subjects was used in addition to the roughly 700-subject first cohort. Because of strong linkage in the cohort, roughly five DR-DQ haplotypes were treated as single units for association and clustering. Genome-wide SNP genotypes for about three fifths of the roughly 670 donors were used in a later genetic analysis, which treated that subset as a discovery cohort. Roughly 300 gigabases of sequencing data and 75 million to 85 million unique TCR sequences made up an early release that covered over 550 HLA-typed donors. The T cell repertoires of several hundred subjects were profiled by immunosequencing and related to cytomegalovirus serostatus. The number of donors typed differed by locus, with roughly 629-640 for A, B, C, DRB1 and DQB1, around 560 for DQA1, 600 to 610 for DPA1, and roughly 450 for DPB1. To decide whether each TCR beta V gene segment behaved as functional or pseudogenic, an earlier analysis of fewer than 750 of the donors relied on high-throughput TCR beta sequencing. A later analysis re-analyzed previously published TCR beta repertoires from 666 donors and added high-resolution HLA genotyping to study TCR occurrence patterns. Donor age, sex, ethnicity and CMV serostatus were collected together with the repertoire data. The genetic ancestry cluster associated with self-reported Caucasian donors included about 81% of the 398 genotyped donors. In the later analysis, no new phenotypic data were used to find candidate immune exposures; instead, reliance was placed on TCR beta sequences and their occurrence across donors. Class I and class II HLA loci were covered by the typing at four-digit resolution. To predict cytomegalovirus infection status, the study combined high-throughput TCR immunosequencing, statistical association of individual TCRs with disease status, and machine learning. The aim of the study was to test whether cataloging public T cell receptors could identify signatures of past pathogen exposure. All discovery cohort repertoires had been generated using a single sequencing platform. General findings and caveats noted by the study authors: In a later analysis, several top co-occurrence clusters were reported to appear linked to parvovirus B19, influenza, CMV and Epstein-Barr virus. In a later genetic analysis, a missense DCLRE1C variant was associated with V-gene and J-gene trimming of TCR beta chains, and the association was replicated in an independent cohort. In vitro tests confirmed that a few of the cytomegalovirus-associated TCR beta chains recognize cytomegalovirus antigens. The sequencing pipeline was judged likely to have produced a cluster of highly shared sequence variants as a technical artifact. When HLA alleles, especially DR and DQ, strongly co-occurred, TCR associations were difficult to assign to individual alleles. At a false discovery rate of 0.05, a later analysis linked 15,000 to 20,000 TCR beta sequences to specific HLA alleles. In the study, some 160 TCR beta chains were listed as associated with cytomegalovirus. The earlier analysis of almost 600 of the donors excluded seventeen rarely observed V segments, including chromosome 9 orphons, because counts were too low. Linkage disequilibrium might explain the correlated functional status among segregating V segments, but an unknown experimental factor could not be excluded. A later analysis found that most CMV-associated TCR beta chains appeared HLA-restricted, with HLA associations seemingly driven largely by CMV exposure. According to a later analysis, TCR association rates differed among HLA loci, with DRB1 alleles showing the most associated TCRs and HLA-C alleles showing the fewest. Some IMGT-functional V segments, including TRBV6-2 and TRBV6-3, could not be distinguished by the 87-base-pair reads and were therefore excluded. Most TCR sequences were observed very rarely across donors, whereas some public TCRs were present in many individuals. The only immune exposure information available for the cohort was CMV serostatus. Presence/absence analyses assumed roughly uniform sequencing depth across donors, an assumption that may not hold. In an earlier analysis of about 600 of the donors, most TCR beta V segments appeared in productive rearrangements about 87% or about 30% of the time, broadly matching IMGT annotations. Only TCR beta chains were sequenced in this cohort, and the absence of alpha or paired-chain data limited detectable features. A further reported finding was that TCR beta sequences accurately predicted the HLA-A and HLA-B alleles for most subjects in the first cohort. A later analysis found that HLA-associated TCR beta chains were more clonally expanded and had lower generation probabilities than equally common non-associated chains. According to a later genetic analysis, donors in an Asian-associated ancestry cluster had fewer N-insertions in productive TCRs than the approximately 700-donor mean. Because some donors lacked HLA typing at each locus, the association tests relied only on the typed subset. The authors suggested that the approach could potentially be extended to other disease states and immunological phenotypes. The classifier was reported to diagnose cytomegalovirus status with high specificity and sensitivity in both the original and validation cohorts.

The sequenced sample was PBMCs. This TCR derives from a boy between 10 and 17 years old in good health and CMV-seronegative. The chain uses TRBV6-5 and TRBJ2-5; D gene: possibly TRBD1, on 6 matching bases. CDR3 sequence: CASSYPEGEETQYF. The nucleotide sequence is given as TGTGCCAGCAGTTACCCCGAGGGGGAGGAGACCCAGTACTTC.